This TCR beta chain came from a study of regulatory T cells in long-lasting Graves disease. On this clonotype: The antigen is unknown.

Regarding the study as a whole: Because few samples were included, accuracy may have been lower.

Germline CDR1 and CDR2: KGHSH and LQKENI. CDR3 length: 16 residues. V was cut by 3 bases and J by 2 bases, with 14 bases left in between. With iRepertoire HTBI primers and Arm-PCR of CDR3 regions, TCR beta libraries were built. TCRdb itself ran the multiplex PCR reads through MiXCR, one entry per CDR3 protein. The sample has 450,000 to 600,000 distinct CDR3 sequences, 13% seen once. This sample's time point: newly diagnosed GD, antithyroid drugs for less than 3 months. TCR sequences were obtained from RNA taken from PBMCs. The sample also formed part of further work on T cells in Graves' hyperthyroidism and ophthalmopathy.

The chain uses TRBV18 and TRBJ2-1; D may correspond to TRBD1 or TRBD2 (5 bases each). This receptor was identified in a man aged 30 to 45 with Graves disease. The starting material was peripheral blood mononuclear cells (PBMCs), obtained at new diagnosis, from a patient treated with antithyroid drugs. CDR3 protein: CASSPGVVQAYNEQFF. CDR3 coding DNA: TGTGCCAGCTCACCGGGAGTGGTACAGGCCTACAATGAGCAGTTCTTC.